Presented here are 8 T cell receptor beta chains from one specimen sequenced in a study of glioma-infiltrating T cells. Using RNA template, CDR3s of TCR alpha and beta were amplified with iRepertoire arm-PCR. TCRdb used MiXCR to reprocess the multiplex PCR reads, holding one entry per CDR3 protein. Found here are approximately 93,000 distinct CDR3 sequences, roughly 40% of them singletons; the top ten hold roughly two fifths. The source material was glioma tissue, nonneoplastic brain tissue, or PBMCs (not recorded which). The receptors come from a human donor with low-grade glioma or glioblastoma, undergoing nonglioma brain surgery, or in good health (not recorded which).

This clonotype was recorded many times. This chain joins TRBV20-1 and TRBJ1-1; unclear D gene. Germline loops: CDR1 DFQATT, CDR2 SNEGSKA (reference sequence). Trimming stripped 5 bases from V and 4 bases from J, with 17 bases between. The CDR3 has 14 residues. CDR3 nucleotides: TGCAGTGCTCCCCCCCCGTTGGGCTCCACTGAAGCTTTCTTT. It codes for CSAPPPLGSTEAFF.

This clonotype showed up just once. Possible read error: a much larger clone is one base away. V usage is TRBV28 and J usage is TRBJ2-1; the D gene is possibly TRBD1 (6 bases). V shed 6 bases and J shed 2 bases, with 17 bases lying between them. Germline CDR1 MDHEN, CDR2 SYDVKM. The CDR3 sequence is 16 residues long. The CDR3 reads CASSFDSRGTYNEQFF. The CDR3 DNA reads TGTGCCAGCAGCTTCGATTCCAGGGGAACCTACAATGAGCAGTTCTTC.

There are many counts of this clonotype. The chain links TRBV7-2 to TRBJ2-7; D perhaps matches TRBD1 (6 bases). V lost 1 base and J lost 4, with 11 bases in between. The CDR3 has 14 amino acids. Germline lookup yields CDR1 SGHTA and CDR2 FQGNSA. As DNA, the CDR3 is TGTGCCAGCAGCTTAGTTCAGGGGAGTTACGAGCAGTACTTC. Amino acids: CASSLVQGSYEQYF.

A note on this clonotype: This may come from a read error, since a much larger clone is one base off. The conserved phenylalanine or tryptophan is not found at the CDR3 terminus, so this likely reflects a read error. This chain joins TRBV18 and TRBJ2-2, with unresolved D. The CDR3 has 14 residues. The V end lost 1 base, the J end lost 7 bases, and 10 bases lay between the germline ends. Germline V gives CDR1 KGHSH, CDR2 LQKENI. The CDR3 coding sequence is TGTGCCAGCTCACCACTTCAAGGGATCGGGGAGCTGTTTCTT. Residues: CASSPLQGIGELFL.

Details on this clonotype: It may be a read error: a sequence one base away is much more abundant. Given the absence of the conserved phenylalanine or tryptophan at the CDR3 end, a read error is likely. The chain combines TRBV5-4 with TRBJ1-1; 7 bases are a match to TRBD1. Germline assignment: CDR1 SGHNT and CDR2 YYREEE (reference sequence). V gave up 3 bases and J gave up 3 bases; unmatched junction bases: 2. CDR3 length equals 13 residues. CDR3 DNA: TGTGCCAGCAGCTGGGACAGACACACTGAAGCTTTCCTT. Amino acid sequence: CASSWDRHTEAFL.

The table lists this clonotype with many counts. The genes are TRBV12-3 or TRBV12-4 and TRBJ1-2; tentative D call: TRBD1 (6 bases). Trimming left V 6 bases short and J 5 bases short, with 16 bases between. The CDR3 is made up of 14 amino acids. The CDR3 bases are TGTGCCAGCAGGCCGTCGGGGGGGCGGTATGGCTACACCTTC. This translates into CASRPSGGRYGYTF.

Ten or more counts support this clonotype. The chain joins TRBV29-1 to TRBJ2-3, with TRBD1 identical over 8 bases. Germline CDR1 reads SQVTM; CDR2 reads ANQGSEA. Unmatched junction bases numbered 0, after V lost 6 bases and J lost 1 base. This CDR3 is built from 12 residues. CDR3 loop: CSVDRGTDTQYF. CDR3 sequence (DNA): TGCAGCGTGGACAGGGGCACAGATACGCAGTATTTT.

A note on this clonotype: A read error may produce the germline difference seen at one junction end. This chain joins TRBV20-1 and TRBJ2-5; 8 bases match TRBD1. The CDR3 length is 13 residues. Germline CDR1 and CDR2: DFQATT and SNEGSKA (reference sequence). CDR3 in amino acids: CSATQGALKTQYF. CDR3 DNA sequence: TGCAGTGCTACGCAGGGGGCTTTGAAGACCCAGTACTTT.